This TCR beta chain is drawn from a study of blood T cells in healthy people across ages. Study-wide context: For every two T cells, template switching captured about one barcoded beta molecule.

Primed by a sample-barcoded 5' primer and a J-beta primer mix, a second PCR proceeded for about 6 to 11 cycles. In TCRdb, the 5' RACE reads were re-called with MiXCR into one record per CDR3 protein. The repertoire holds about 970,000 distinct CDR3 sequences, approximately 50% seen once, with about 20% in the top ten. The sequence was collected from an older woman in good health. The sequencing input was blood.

The CDR3 reads CASSQGAGTSDYEQYF. In nucleotides, the CDR3 is TGCGCCAGCAGCCAGGGTGCCGGGACTAGCGACTACGAGCAGTACTTC. The rearrangement uses TRBV4-3 and TRBJ2-7, with 10 bases lining up with TRBD2. The length of the CDR3 is 16 residues. The trim removed 3 bases at V and 3 bases at J, leaving 8 bases unmatched. Per the germline V gene, CDR1 is LGHNA and CDR2 is YSLEER.